Sequencing of this T cell receptor (beta chain) was carried out in a study of blood T cell repertoires in COVID-19. As for the study in general: Sample material is recorded as cDNA or gDNA derived from T cells, B-cell-depleted T cells, or PBMCs.

TCRdb's table, derived via immunoSEQ multiplex PCR, lists solely in-frame clones and lacks some. The sample has a few hundred thousand clones, 90% seen once. This CDR3 contains 17 residues. The trim removed 3 bases at V and 7 bases at J, leaving 8 bases unmatched. Germline V gene sequence: CDR1 SGHNT, CDR2 YYREEE (reference sequence). This TCR was recovered from a man aged 30 to 45 who had been exposed to COVID-19. Input material: PBMCs or T cells enriched from blood (not recorded which). J is TRBJ2-1 and V is TRBV5-4, with TRBD2 matching 15 bases. The CDR3 here is CASSSGLAGGPRNEQFF. The CDR3 nucleotides are TGTGCCAGCAGCTCTGGACTAGCGGGGGGGCCGAGGAATGAGCAGTTCTTC.